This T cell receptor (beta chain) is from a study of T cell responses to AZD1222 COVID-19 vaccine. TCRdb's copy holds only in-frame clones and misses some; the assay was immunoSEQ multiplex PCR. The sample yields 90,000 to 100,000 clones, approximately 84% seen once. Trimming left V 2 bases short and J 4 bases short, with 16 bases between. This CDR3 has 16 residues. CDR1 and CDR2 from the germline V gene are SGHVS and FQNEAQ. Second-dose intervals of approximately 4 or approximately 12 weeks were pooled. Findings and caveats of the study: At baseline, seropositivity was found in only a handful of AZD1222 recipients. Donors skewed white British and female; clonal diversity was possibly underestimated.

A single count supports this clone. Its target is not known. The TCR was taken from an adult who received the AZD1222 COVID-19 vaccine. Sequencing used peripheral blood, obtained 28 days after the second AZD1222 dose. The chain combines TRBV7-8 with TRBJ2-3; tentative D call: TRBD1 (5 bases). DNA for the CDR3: TGTGCCAGCAGCTTATTCGGTCAGGGTGGGGCAGATACGCAGTATTTT. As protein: CASSLFGQGGADTQYF.